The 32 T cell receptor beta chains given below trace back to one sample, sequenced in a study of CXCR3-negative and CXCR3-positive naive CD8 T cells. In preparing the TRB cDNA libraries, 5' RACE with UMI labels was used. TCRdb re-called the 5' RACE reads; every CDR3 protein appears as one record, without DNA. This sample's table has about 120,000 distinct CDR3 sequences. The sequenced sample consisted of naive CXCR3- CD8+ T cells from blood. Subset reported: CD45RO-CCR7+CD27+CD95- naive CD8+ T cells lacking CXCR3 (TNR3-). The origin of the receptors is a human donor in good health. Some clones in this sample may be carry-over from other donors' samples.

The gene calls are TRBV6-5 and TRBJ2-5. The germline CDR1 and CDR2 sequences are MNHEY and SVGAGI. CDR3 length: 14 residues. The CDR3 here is CASSTSSYQETQYF.

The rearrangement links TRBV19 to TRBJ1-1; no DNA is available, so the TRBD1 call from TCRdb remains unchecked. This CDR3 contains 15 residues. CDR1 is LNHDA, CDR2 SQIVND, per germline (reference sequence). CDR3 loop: CASSTGDRGNTEAFF.

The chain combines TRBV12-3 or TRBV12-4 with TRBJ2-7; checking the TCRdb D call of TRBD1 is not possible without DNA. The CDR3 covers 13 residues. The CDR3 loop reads CASSGQGLLEQYF.

CDR3 sequence: CSARLPLTLAAVQETQYF. V is TRBV20-1 and J is TRBJ2-5; TCRdb proposes TRBD2, but this gene call is untestable without DNA. Germline V gene data show CDR1 as DFQATT and CDR2 as SNEGSKA (reference sequence). CDR3 size: 18 residues.

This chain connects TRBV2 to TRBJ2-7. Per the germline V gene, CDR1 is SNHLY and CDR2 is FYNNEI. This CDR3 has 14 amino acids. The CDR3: CASSEAGGAYEQYF.

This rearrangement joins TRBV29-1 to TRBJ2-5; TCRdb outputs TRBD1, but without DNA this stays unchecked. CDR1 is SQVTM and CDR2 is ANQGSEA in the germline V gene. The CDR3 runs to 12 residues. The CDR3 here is CSVGSGPGTQYF.

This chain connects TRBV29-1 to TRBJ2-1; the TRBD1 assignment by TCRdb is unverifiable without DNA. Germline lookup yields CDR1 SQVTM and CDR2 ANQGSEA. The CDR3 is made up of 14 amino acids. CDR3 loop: CSVWTGGSYNEQFF.

CDR3 in amino acids: CASSYDQHNEQFF. The J gene is TRBJ2-1, the V gene TRBV6-2 or TRBV6-3. The CDR3 sequence is 13 residues long. CDR1 is MNHEY and CDR2 is SVGEGT in the germline V gene.

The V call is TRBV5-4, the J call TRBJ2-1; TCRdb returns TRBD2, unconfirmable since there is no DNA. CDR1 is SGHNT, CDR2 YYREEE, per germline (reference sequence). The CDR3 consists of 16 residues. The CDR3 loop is CASSLLGPTSYNEQFF.

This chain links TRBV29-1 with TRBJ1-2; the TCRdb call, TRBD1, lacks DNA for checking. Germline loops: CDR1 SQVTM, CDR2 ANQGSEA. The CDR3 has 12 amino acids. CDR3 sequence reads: CSVSTGIGGYTF.

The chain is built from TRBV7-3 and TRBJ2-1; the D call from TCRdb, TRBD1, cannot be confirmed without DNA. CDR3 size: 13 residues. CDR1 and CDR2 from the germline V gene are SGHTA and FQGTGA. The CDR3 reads CASSSTQGNEQFF.

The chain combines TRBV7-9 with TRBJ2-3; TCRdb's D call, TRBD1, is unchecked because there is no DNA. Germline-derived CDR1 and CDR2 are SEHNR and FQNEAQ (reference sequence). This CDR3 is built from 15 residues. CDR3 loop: CASSRTGDSTDTQYF.

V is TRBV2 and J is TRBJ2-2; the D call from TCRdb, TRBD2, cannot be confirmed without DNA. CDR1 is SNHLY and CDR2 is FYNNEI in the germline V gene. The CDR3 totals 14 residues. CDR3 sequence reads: CASGLGLAPGELFF.

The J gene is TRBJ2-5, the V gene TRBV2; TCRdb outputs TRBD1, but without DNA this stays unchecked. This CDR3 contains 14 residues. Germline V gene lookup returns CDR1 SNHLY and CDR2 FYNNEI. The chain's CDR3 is CASSEEGGLETQYF.

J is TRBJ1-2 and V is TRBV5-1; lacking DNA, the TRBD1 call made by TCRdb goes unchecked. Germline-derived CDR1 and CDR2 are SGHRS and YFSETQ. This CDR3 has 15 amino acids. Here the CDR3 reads CASSLEITGHYGYTF.

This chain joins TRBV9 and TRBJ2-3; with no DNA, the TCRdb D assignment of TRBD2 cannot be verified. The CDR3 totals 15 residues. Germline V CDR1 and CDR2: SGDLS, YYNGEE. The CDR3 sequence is CASSVSGYSTDTQYF. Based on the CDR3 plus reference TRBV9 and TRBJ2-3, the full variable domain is DSGVTQTPKHLITATGQRVTLRCSPRSGDLSVYWYQQSLDQGLQFLIQYYNGEERAKGNILERFSAQQFPDLHSELNLSSLELGDSALYFCASSVSGYSTDTQYFGPGTRLTVL.

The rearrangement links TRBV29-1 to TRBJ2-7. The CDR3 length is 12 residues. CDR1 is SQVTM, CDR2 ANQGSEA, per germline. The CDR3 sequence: CSVEDAPYEQYF.

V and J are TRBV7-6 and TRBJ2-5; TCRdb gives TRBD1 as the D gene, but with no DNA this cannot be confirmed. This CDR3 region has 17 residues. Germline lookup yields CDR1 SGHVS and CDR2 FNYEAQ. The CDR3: CASSSHRVRLDQETQYF.

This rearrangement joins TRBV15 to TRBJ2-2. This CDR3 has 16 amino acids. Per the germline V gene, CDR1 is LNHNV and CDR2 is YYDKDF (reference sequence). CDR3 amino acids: CATSRDKAVNTGELFF.

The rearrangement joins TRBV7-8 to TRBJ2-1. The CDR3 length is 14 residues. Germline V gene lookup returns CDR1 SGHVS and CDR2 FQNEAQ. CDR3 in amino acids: CASSLVVVPNEQFF.

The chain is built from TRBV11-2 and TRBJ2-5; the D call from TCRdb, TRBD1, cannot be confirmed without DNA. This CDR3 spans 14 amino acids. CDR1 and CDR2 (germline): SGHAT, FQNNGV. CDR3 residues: CASSLGAVEETQYF.

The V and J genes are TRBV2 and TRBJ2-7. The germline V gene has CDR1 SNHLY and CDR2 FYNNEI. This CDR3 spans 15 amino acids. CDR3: CASSEAPGRSYEQYF.

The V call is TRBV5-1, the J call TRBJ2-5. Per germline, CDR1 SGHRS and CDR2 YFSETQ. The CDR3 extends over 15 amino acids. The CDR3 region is CASSLGGGDQETQYF.

CDR3 loop: CASSLARGQASTDTQYF. The V and J genes are TRBV5-4 and TRBJ2-3; as DNA is missing, the TRBD1 call by TCRdb cannot be tested. The germline CDR1 and CDR2 sequences are SGHNT and YYREEE (reference sequence). CDR3 length equals 17 residues.

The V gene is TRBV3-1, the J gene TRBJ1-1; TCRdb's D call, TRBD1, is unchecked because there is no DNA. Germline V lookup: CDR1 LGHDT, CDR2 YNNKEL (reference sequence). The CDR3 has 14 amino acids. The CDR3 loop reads CASSRPGGGTEAFF.

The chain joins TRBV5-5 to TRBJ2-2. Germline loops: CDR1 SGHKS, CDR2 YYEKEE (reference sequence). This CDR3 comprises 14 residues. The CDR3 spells CASYLVGRAGELFF. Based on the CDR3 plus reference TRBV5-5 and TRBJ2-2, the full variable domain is DAGVTQSPTHLIKTRGQQVTLRCSPISGHKSVSWYQQVLGQGPQFIFQYYEKEERGRGNFPDRFSARQFPNYSSELNVNALLLGDSALYLCASYLVGRAGELFFGEGSRLTVL.

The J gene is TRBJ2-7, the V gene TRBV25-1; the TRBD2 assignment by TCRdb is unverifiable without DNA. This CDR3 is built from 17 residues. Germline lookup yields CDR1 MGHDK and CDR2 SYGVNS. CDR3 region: CASSGTSGERKPYEQYF.

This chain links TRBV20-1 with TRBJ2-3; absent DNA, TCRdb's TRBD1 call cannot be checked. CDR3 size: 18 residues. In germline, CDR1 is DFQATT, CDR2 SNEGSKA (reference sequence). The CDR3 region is CSASSFGGRPGVSDTQYF.

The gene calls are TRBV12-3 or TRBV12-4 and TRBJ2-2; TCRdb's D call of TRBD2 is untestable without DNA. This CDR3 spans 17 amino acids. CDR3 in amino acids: CASSFTLAGEVNGELFF.

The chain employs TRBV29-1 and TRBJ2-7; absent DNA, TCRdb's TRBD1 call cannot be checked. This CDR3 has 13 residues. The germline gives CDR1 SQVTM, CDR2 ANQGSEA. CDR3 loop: CSVEFSAPNEQYF.

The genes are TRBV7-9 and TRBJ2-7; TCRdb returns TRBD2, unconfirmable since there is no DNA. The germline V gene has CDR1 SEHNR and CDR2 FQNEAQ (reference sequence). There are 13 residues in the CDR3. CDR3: CASSSTSGSLKYF.

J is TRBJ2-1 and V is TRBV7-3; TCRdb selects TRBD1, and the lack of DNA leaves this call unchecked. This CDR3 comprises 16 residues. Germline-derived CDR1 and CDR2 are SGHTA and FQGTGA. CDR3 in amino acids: CASSLRGQTNYNEQFF.